The 9 T cell receptor beta chains given below trace back to one sample, sequenced in a study of T cell repertoires in cytomegalovirus infection. One entry per CDR3 protein results from TCRdb running MiXCR on the reads. The sample has some 450,000 distinct CDR3 sequences; roughly 31% are singletons. The sample taken for sequencing was PBMCs. These receptor sequences come from a human donor in good health (CMV status not recorded). Some clones in this sample may be carry-over from other donors' samples.

Points on this clonotype: Since a much larger clone is just one base distant, this may be a read error. V is TRBV7-8 and J is TRBJ2-5, with D possibly matching TRBD1 (6 bases). Trimming removed 1 base at V and 8 bases at J, with 14 bases between. The V gene's germline CDR1 is SGHVS and CDR2 FQNEAQ. The CDR3 sequence is 14 residues long. The CDR3 sequence is CASSLELEGDTQYF. CDR3 sequence (DNA): TGTGCCAGCAGCTTAGAGCTCGAGGGGGATACCCAGTACTTC.

This rearrangement joins TRBV27 to TRBJ2-7, with D possibly being TRBD1 (5 bases). Germline CDR1 MNHEY, CDR2 SMNVEV (reference sequence). V lost 0 bases to trimming and J lost 3 bases, with 24 bases between them. CDR3 size: 19 residues. DNA of the CDR3: TGTGCCAGCAGTTTATCCGCGCTTTCAGGACACATAACTTTCTACGAGCAGTACTTC. Translation gives CASSLSALSGHITFYEQYF.

The V gene is TRBV2, the J gene TRBJ2-3, with no clear D. Germline lookup yields CDR1 SNHLY and CDR2 FYNNEI. The V and J ends lost 5 bases and 4 bases respectively, with 7 bases between them. The CDR3 totals 12 residues. CDR3 sequence (DNA): TGTGCCAGCAGTAGTCACGCAGATACGCAGTATTTT. Translating it yields CASSSHADTQYF.

This chain uses TRBV19 with TRBJ2-1; either TRBD1 or TRBD2 may supply D (5 bases each). Germline V gene data show CDR1 as LNHDA and CDR2 as SQIVND (reference sequence). V was cut by 4 bases and J by 7 bases, with 20 bases left in between. This CDR3 spans 16 amino acids. The chain's CDR3 is CASSRGQTPTGNEQFF. CDR3 DNA: TGTGCCAGTAGTAGGGGCCAGACACCGACGGGGAATGAGCAGTTCTTC.

Many counts were recorded for this clonotype. The chain is built from TRBV7-2 and TRBJ1-1; tentatively, D is TRBD1 (6 bases). Germline values: CDR1 SGHTA, CDR2 FQGNSA. There are 15 residues in the CDR3. Trimming removed 7 bases from V and 5 bases from J, with 20 bases in between. The CDR3, as DNA: TGTGCCAGCACCCCGTGGATGGGGGCCGGGACTGAAGCTTTCTTT. Its protein product is CASTPWMGAGTEAFF.

The chain couples TRBV2 to TRBJ2-1; D gene unclear. The germline gives CDR1 SNHLY, CDR2 FYNNEI. V lost 0 bases to trimming and J lost 4 bases, with 22 bases between them. The CDR3 consists of 19 residues. The CDR3 bases are TGTGCCAGCAGTGAAGCGCTCGTTACAGTTAACGATCCGTACAATGAGCAGTTCTTC. Protein sequence: CASSEALVTVNDPYNEQFF.

This chain joins TRBV20-1 and TRBJ2-7; 12 nucleotides match TRBD2. From germline, CDR1 is DFQATT and CDR2 SNEGSKA (reference sequence). V shed 5 bases and J 1 base; nucleotides not matched to a gene: 3. The length of the CDR3 is 14 residues. The CDR3 DNA sequence: TGCAGTGCTTCCACTAGCGGGGGGTCCTACGAGCAGTACTTC. It yields the protein CSASTSGGSYEQYF.

The sample holds a few counts of this clonotype. The chain uses TRBV6-6 and TRBJ2-1; a weak D match, TRBD1 (6 bases). The CDR3 has 14 amino acids. In germline, CDR1 is MNHNY, CDR2 SVGAGI (reference sequence). The V end lost 5 bases, the J end lost 8 bases, and 16 bases lay between the germline ends. The CDR3 loop is CASSTNDRNYEQFF. In DNA, the CDR3 is TGTGCCAGCAGTACAAACGACAGGAATTATGAGCAGTTCTTC.

This clonotype was counted ten times or more. V gene TRBV19 combines with J gene TRBJ1-5; 10 bases map to TRBD1. This CDR3 contains 15 residues. Germline loops: CDR1 LNHDA, CDR2 SQIVND (reference sequence). J was trimmed by 3 bases and V by 7 bases; bases with no gene match: 6. The CDR3, as DNA: TGTGCCAGTACCCCGGACAGGGGGTTCAATCAGCCCCAGCATTTT. Translating gives CASTPDRGFNQPQHF.